These 29 T cell receptor beta chains came from one sample sequenced in a study of blood T cell repertoires in COVID-19. Sequenced by immunoSEQ multiplex PCR; TCRdb stores in-frame clones only, minus some. The table includes approximately 300,000 clones, more than 80% detected once. The sequencing sample was made of peripheral blood. Receptors were obtained from a woman in her forties or fifties with COVID-19, enrolled during active disease.

The gene calls are TRBV18 and TRBJ2-3; D remains ambiguous. V was shortened by 2 bases and J by 0 bases, with 15 bases between the two germline ends. Germline V gene sequence: CDR1 KGHSH, CDR2 LQKENI. The CDR3 length is 17 residues. Written as DNA, the CDR3 is TGTGCCAGCTCACCATCAGGCTTCCCGGCTAGCACAGATACGCAGTATTTT. Translated: CASSPSGFPASTDTQYF. Using reference TRBV18 and TRBJ2-3 for the parts outside the CDR3, the full variable domain is NAGVMQNPRHLVRRRGQEARLRCSPMKGHSHVYWYRQLPEEGLKFMVYLQKENIIDESGMPKERFSAEFPKEGPSILRIQQVVRGDSAAYFCASSPSGFPASTDTQYFGPGTRLTVL.

This clone came up once. The CDR3 DNA reads TGCGCCAGCAGGGAGGACAGCTACAATGAGCAGTTCTTC. Translated: CASREDSYNEQFF. V and J are TRBV10-1 and TRBJ2-1, with D perhaps matching TRBD1 (6 bases). Trimming removed 6 bases from V and 3 bases from J, with 9 bases in between. The CDR3 runs 13 residues. Germline CDR1 is WNHNN and CDR2 is SYGVQD (reference sequence).

The rearrangement joins TRBV24-1 to TRBJ2-2; D call uncertain. Deletions cut 4 bases from V and 0 bases from J, with 8 bases between. This CDR3 comprises 15 residues. Per germline, CDR1 KGHDR and CDR2 SFDVKD. The CDR3 sequence is CATSELTPNTGELFF. In DNA, the CDR3 is TGTGCCACCAGTGAACTTACCCCGAACACCGGGGAGCTGTTTTTT.

This sequence joins TRBV18 and TRBJ1-2; 9 bases match TRBD1. V lost 6 bases to trimming and J lost 5 bases; unmatched junction nucleotides: 13. Germline values: CDR1 KGHSH, CDR2 LQKENI. This CDR3 is built from 16 residues. The CDR3 DNA follows: TGTGCCAGCTCCATGGTCTCCCGTGGGACAGGGTATGGCTACACCTTC. The encoded protein is CASSMVSRGTGYGYTF. The variable domain in full, completed from reference TRBV18 and TRBJ1-2, reads NAGVMQNPRHLVRRRGQEARLRCSPMKGHSHVYWYRQLPEEGLKFMVYLQKENIIDESGMPKERFSAEFPKEGPSILRIQQVVRGDSAAYFCASSMVSRGTGYGYTFGSGTRLTVV.

The chain combines TRBV5-4 with TRBJ2-7, with TRBD2 matching over 8 bases. J lost 3 bases, V lost 2 bases, and 7 bases had no gene match. This CDR3 region has 15 residues. CDR1 is SGHNT and CDR2 is YYREEE in the germline V gene (reference sequence). The CDR3 reads CASSLGAGVSYEQYF. CDR3 coding DNA: TGTGCCAGCAGCTTAGGAGCGGGAGTCAGCTACGAGCAGTACTTC.

The chain joins TRBV11-2 to TRBJ2-7; D not certain. Germline V gene data show CDR1 as SGHAT and CDR2 as FQNNGV. Between the trimmed V and J ends, which lost 4 bases and 5 bases, there was a span of 15 bases. This CDR3 comprises 14 residues. CDR3 sequence reads: CASSSHLGENEQYF. DNA for the CDR3: TGTGCCAGCAGCTCACACTTAGGAGAAAACGAGCAGTACTTC.

J is TRBJ2-2 and V is TRBV28; 8 bases are shared with TRBD1. V was clipped by 7 bases and J by 0 bases; unmatched bases: 4. Germline CDR1 MDHEN, CDR2 SYDVKM. The CDR3 is 15 residues long. Here the CDR3 reads CASNPDRANTGELFF. Here the CDR3 DNA reads TGTGCCAGCAACCCGGACAGGGCGAACACCGGGGAGCTGTTTTTT. Drawing the rest from reference TRBV28 and TRBJ2-2, the complete variable domain is DVKVTQSSRYLVKRTGEKVFLECVQDMDHENMFWYRQDPGLGLRLIYFSYDVKMKEKGDIPEGYSVSREKKERFSLILESASTNQTSMYLCASNPDRANTGELFFGEGSRLTVL.

The rearrangement links TRBV7-9 to TRBJ2-3, with 12 bases aligning to TRBD2. CDR3 length: 16 residues. The germline V gene encodes CDR1 SEHNR and CDR2 FQNEAQ (reference sequence). The J segment lost 4 bases and the V segment lost 5 bases, leaving 7 bases of the junction unmatched. The CDR3: CASSPLAGGRPDTQYF. The CDR3 bases are TGTGCCAGCAGCCCCCTAGCGGGAGGGCGGCCAGATACGCAGTATTTT.

The V and J genes are TRBV7-8 and TRBJ2-7, with a possible D match to TRBD2 (5 bases). Looked up from germline, CDR1 is SGHVS and CDR2 is FQNEAQ. The V and J ends lost 6 bases and 3 bases respectively, with 18 bases between them. CDR3 length: 15 amino acids. The CDR3, as DNA: TGTGCCAGCAGTGTCTGGGGAGCGGCGAACTACGAGCAGTACTTC. It codes for CASSVWGAANYEQYF.

This sequence joins TRBV7-9 and TRBJ2-3; 8 bases fit TRBD2. CDR3 length equals 16 residues. Per germline, CDR1 SEHNR and CDR2 FQNEAQ (reference sequence). V was pared by 5 bases and J by 5 bases, with 12 bases of the junction left unmatched. CDR3 coding DNA: TGTGCCAGCAGCCGGTCTCGGGCGGGAGGTGGAGATACGCAGTATTTT. The encoded protein is CASSRSRAGGGDTQYF.

The chain recombines TRBV27 with TRBJ2-1; D may be TRBD2 (6 bases). Per the germline V gene, CDR1 is MNHEY and CDR2 is SMNVEV (reference sequence). V gave up 3 bases and J gave up 9 bases, with 15 bases separating them. CDR3 size: 14 residues. The CDR3 region has the DNA TGTGCCAGCAGTTTGCAGGACCTCGGGGGTGAGCAGTTCTTC. This sequence encodes CASSLQDLGGEQFF.

V usage is TRBV10-3 and J usage is TRBJ2-7, with 8 bases matching TRBD2. Judging by the DNA end, TRBJ2-1 fits better; the J call may be wrong. Germline assignment: CDR1 ENHRY and CDR2 SYGVKD. The CDR3 runs 15 residues. CDR3 DNA: TGTGCCATCATGGGAGCGGGAGTGGCCTACAATGAGCAGTTCTTC. Residues: CAIMGAGVAYNEQFF.

The chain is built from TRBV4-3 and TRBJ2-7, with TRBD2 matching 11 bases. V lost 4 bases and J lost 0; bases outside the gene matches: 8. Germline V gene sequence: CDR1 LGHNA, CDR2 YSLEER. The CDR3 is made up of 17 amino acids. The CDR3 nucleotides read TGCGCCAGCAGCCCTTCCCCGGGACTAGCGGACTCCTACGAGCAGTACTTC. Its translation is CASSPSPGLADSYEQYF.

The V call is TRBV21-1, the J call TRBJ2-7; the listed D gene, TRBD2, was not tested against the DNA. TRBV21-1 has pseudogene status. This CDR3 spans 18 amino acids. CDR3 loop: CASIKKGLPSGSLYEQYF. Written as DNA, the CDR3 is TGTGCCAGCATCAAAAAAGGCCTCCCTAGCGGGAGTCTCTACGAGCAGTACTTC.

The chain links TRBV11-2 to TRBJ2-7, with unresolved D. V was shortened by 5 bases and J by 5 bases, with 10 bases between the two germline ends. CDR3 length equals 12 residues. The V gene's germline CDR1 is SGHAT and CDR2 FQNNGV. The CDR3 DNA is TGTGCCAGCAGCCATACCAGGAACGAGCAGTACTTC. Protein: CASSHTRNEQYF.

Details on this clone: This sample includes further DNA sequences coding for the same CDR3. The rearrangement links TRBV3-1 (or the pseudogene TRBV3-2) to TRBJ2-5; 8 nucleotides align to TRBD1. The CDR3 runs to 14 residues. Germline CDR1 LGHDT, CDR2 YNNKEL (reference sequence). V was pared by 1 base and J by 5 bases, with 3 bases of the junction left unmatched. The CDR3 is CASSQGTGRETQYF. In DNA form, the CDR3 reads TGTGCCAGCAGCCAAGGGACAGGGAGGGAGACCCAGTACTTC.

The V and J genes are TRBV5-1 and TRBJ2-1; 13 positions agree with TRBD2. Germline V gene sequence: CDR1 SGHRS, CDR2 YFSETQ. The length of the CDR3 is 15 residues. J gave up 9 bases and V 4 bases, and 7 bases lay outside the gene matches. In DNA form, the CDR3 reads TGCGCCAGCAGCCCCTGGACTAGCGGGAGCGGTGAGCAGTTCTTC. Its protein product is CASSPWTSGSGEQFF. The complete variable domain, with remaining parts taken from reference TRBV5-1 and TRBJ2-1, reads KAGVTQTPRYLIKTRGQQVTLSCSPISGHRSVSWYQQTPGQGLQFLFEYFSETQRNKGNFPGRFSGRQFSNSRSEMNVSTLELGDSALYLCASSPWTSGSGEQFFGPGTRLTVL.

The J gene is TRBJ1-3, the V gene TRBV13; no clear D gene. V was shortened by 6 bases and J by 4 bases, with 16 bases between the two germline ends. The CDR3 totals 15 residues. CDR1 and CDR2 from the germline V gene are PRHDT and FYEKMQ (reference sequence). The CDR3 loop is CASSRHTSGGNTIYF. The CDR3, as DNA: TGTGCCAGCAGTCGACATACATCGGGAGGAAACACCATATATTTT. Full variable domain (rest looked up from reference TRBV13 and TRBJ1-3): AAGVIQSPRHLIKEKRETATLKCYPIPRHDTVYWYQQGPGQDPQFLISFYEKMQSDKGSIPDRFSAQQFSDYHSELNMSSLELGDSALYFCASSRHTSGGNTIYFGEGSWLTVV.

The chain recombines TRBV5-1 with TRBJ1-4; 11 bases map to TRBD1. The V gene end was trimmed by 2 bases and the J gene end by 8 bases; junction bases not matched to a gene: 5. Germline lookup yields CDR1 SGHRS and CDR2 YFSETQ. This CDR3 has 15 residues. DNA of the CDR3: TGCGCCAGCAGCTTAGGGACAGGGGGACTCGAAAAACTGTTTTTT. Translating it yields CASSLGTGGLEKLFF.

This clone was detected a few times. The gene calls are TRBV15 and TRBJ1-2; the D is unclear. The germline V and J ends were trimmed by 0 bases and 6 bases, with 11 bases remaining between them. This CDR3 is built from 14 residues. CDR1 and CDR2 from the germline V gene are LNHNV and YYDKDF (reference sequence). This CDR3 reads CATSRENEVDGYTF. The DNA of the CDR3 is TGTGCCACCAGCAGAGAGAATGAGGTGGATGGCTACACCTTC.

The chain links TRBV27 to TRBJ2-1, with a tentative D call TRBD2 (5 bases). V gave up 5 bases and J gave up 4 bases, with 12 bases separating them. CDR3 size: 14 residues. The germline V gene encodes CDR1 MNHEY and CDR2 SMNVEV (reference sequence). CDR3 loop: CASSLGLAYNEQFF. The CDR3 DNA reads TGTGCCAGCAGTCTTGGTTTAGCGTACAATGAGCAGTTCTTC.

The J gene is TRBJ2-1, the V gene TRBV11-3; a possible D gene is TRBD1 (8 bases). In germline, CDR1 is SGHNT, CDR2 YENEEA. The CDR3 covers 15 residues. V was cut by 1 base and J by 5 bases, with 12 bases left in between. CDR3 region: CASSLGQGTNNEQFF. The DNA for the CDR3 is TGTGCCAGCAGCTTAGGACAGGGGACTAACAATGAGCAGTTCTTC.

The chain combines TRBV30 with TRBJ2-7; a possible D gene is TRBD1 (6 bases). The V and J ends lost 4 bases and 3 bases respectively, with 13 bases between them. This CDR3 comprises 13 residues. The germline CDR1 and CDR2 sequences are GTSNPN and SVGIG (reference sequence). CDR3 DNA: TGTGCCTGGACTGAGGGGGATTACTACGAGCAGTACTTC. The encoded protein is CAWTEGDYYEQYF.

The V and J genes are TRBV18 and TRBJ2-2; TRBD2 is a possible D gene (5 bases). The V gene lost 3 bases and the J gene lost 1 base, with 12 bases spanning the gap. This CDR3 comprises 16 residues. Germline CDR1 and CDR2: KGHSH and LQKENI. CDR3 in amino acids: CASSPQRLQNTGELFF. In DNA, the CDR3 is TGTGCCAGCTCACCCCAGCGGCTACAGAACACCGGGGAGCTGTTTTTT.

V is TRBV5-1 and J is TRBJ2-5, with D unclear. Trimming left V 4 bases short and J 7 bases short, with 14 bases between. CDR1 is SGHRS and CDR2 is YFSETQ in the germline V gene. This CDR3 spans 13 amino acids. The CDR3 bases are TGCGCCAGCAGCCAAGCCTCTGCTGCGACCCAGTACTTC. Protein product: CASSQASAATQYF.

The chain joins TRBV18 to TRBJ1-4; TRBD1 is a possible D gene (5 bases). CDR3 length equals 15 residues. V was clipped by 1 base and J by 5 bases, with 11 bases between them. The germline gives CDR1 KGHSH, CDR2 LQKENI. CDR3 bases: TGTGCCAGCTCACCACAGGGACTACCAAATGAAAAACTGTTTTTT. Translating gives CASSPQGLPNEKLFF.

The chain combines TRBV7-3 with TRBJ2-1, with 8 bases identical to TRBD2. Looked up from germline, CDR1 is SGHTA and CDR2 is FQGTGA. The trim removed 4 bases at V and 7 bases at J, leaving 6 bases unmatched. This CDR3 has 14 residues. The CDR3 nucleotides are TGTGCCAGCAGCTCGGGAGGGCCGGGGAATGAGCAGTTCTTC. Translated: CASSSGGPGNEQFF.

This chain uses TRBV6-5 with TRBJ1-1, with no clear D. The V end was cut by 7 bases, the J end by 4 bases, with 16 bases between. The CDR3 runs 14 residues. Per the germline V gene, CDR1 is MNHEY and CDR2 is SVGAGI. CDR3 DNA: TGTGCCAGCATCCTAGGGCCGGGGAGCACTGAAGCTTTCTTT. This sequence encodes CASILGPGSTEAFF.

J is TRBJ1-2 and V is TRBV28, with 10 bases identical to TRBD1. The junction had 8 bases not matched to a gene; V was cut back by 6 bases and J by 4 bases. This CDR3 comprises 15 residues. Germline-derived CDR1 and CDR2 are MDHEN and SYDVKM. The CDR3 nucleotides read TGTGCCAGCAGCAATAGCGGGACAGGGGTCTATGGCTACACCTTC. Residues: CASSNSGTGVYGYTF.